Shown below are 6 T cell receptor beta chains from a single sample sequenced in a study of Ad26.COV2.S vaccination and SARS-CoV-2 variants. The treatment was: some 20 received Ad26.COV2.S at low or high dose, single or two shots; about 5 received placebo; per-sample allocation not given. The samples date from day 63 after the first vaccine or placebo injection. Sequencing was performed with immunoSEQ multiplex PCR; in TCRdb, only in-frame clones are kept and a portion is missing. The sample contains roughly 390,000 clones, approximately 90% of which appear only once. The sequenced sample was peripheral blood, obtained in a trial of Ad26.COV2.S vaccine versus placebo. These TCRs come from a person aged 18 to 65 who received the Ad26.COV2.S COVID-19 vaccine or a placebo.

The chain has TRBV2 and TRBJ1-6; perhaps TRBD1 as D (6 bases). In germline, CDR1 is SNHLY, CDR2 FYNNEI. The CDR3 runs 12 residues. Deletions cut 9 bases from V and 6 bases from J, with 9 bases between. CDR3 sequence (DNA): TGTGCCAGACAGGGTTTTAATTCACCCCTCCACTTT. The encoded protein is CARQGFNSPLHF.

The chain links TRBV30 to TRBJ2-7; TRBD1 matches 7 bases. V lost 3 bases and J lost 6; bases outside the gene matches: 8. CDR1 is GTSNPN and CDR2 is SVGIG in the germline V gene (reference sequence). The CDR3 has 13 amino acids. The CDR3 DNA sequence: TGTGCCTGGAGCTCCCGGACAGGCGGCGAGCAGTACTTC. Protein product: CAWSSRTGGEQYF. The whole variable domain, filled in from reference TRBV30 and TRBJ2-7, reads SQTIHQWPATLVQPVGSPLSLECTVEGTSNPNLYWYRQAAGRGLQLLFYSVGIGQISSEVPQNLSASRPQDRQFILSSKKLLLSDSGFYLCAWSSRTGGEQYFGPGTRLTVT.

The chain joins TRBV5-1 to TRBJ1-2; 8 bases agree with TRBD1. V trimming: 3 bases; J trimming: 5 bases; junction bases outside the gene matches: 9. In germline, CDR1 is SGHRS, CDR2 YFSETQ. CDR3 length: 15 amino acids. The CDR3, as DNA: TGCGCCAGCAGCTCCCAGGGGGCGCCCAATTATGGCTACACCTTC. Translating it yields CASSSQGAPNYGYTF.

This chain uses TRBV2 with TRBJ2-3; no definite D call. This CDR3 contains 14 residues. The V gene's germline CDR1 is SNHLY and CDR2 FYNNEI. V was pared by 2 bases and J by 5 bases, with 11 bases between. CDR3 in amino acids: CASSEKSFEDTQYF. CDR3 nucleotide sequence: TGTGCCAGCAGTGAAAAATCCTTTGAAGATACGCAGTATTTT.

This clone was counted only a few times. This rearrangement joins TRBV5-1 to TRBJ2-7; 8 bases line up with TRBD1. The CDR3 totals 15 residues. Germline values: CDR1 SGHRS, CDR2 YFSETQ. Germline trimming cut 4 bases from V and 2 bases from J; bases unmatched to any gene: 8. The CDR3 protein is CASSSGQGFAYEQYF. The CDR3 DNA sequence: TGCGCCAGCAGCAGTGGACAGGGCTTCGCCTACGAGCAGTACTTC. The full variable domain, rest sourced from reference TRBV5-1 and TRBJ2-7, is KAGVTQTPRYLIKTRGQQVTLSCSPISGHRSVSWYQQTPGQGLQFLFEYFSETQRNKGNFPGRFSGRQFSNSRSEMNVSTLELGDSALYLCASSSGQGFAYEQYFGPGTRLTVT.

The rearrangement joins TRBV7-2 to TRBJ1-5; TRBD1 is a possible D gene (5 bases). CDR3 length equals 15 residues. The germline CDR1 and CDR2 sequences are SGHTA and FQGNSA. V lost 4 bases to trimming and J lost 0 bases, with 10 bases between them. The CDR3 bases are TGTGCCAGCAGCTATTCAGGGCATAGCAATCAGCCCCAGCATTTT. This codes for CASSYSGHSNQPQHF.